This entry lists 26 T cell receptor beta chains sequenced from one sample in a study of cytomegalovirus exposure and HLA in healthy donors. PCR used 60 Vbeta primers and 13 Jbeta primers. The table came from immunoSEQ multiplex PCR; TCRdb's copy has only in-frame clones and leaves some out. The data contain about 77,000 clones, approximately 78% of them singletons. Sequenced: PBMCs. Receptors were obtained from a middle-aged man in good health and CMV-seronegative.

This sequence joins TRBV5-1 and TRBJ2-7, with TRBD1 matching over 10 bases. Looked up from germline, CDR1 is SGHRS and CDR2 is YFSETQ. The CDR3 runs to 15 residues. Trimming at V came to 4 bases and at J to 3 bases, leaving 7 bases not matched to a gene. Written as DNA, the CDR3 is TGCGCCAGCAGCCTTTGGACAGGGGGTGGCTACGAGCAGTACTTC. As protein: CASSLWTGGGYEQYF.

The chain is built from TRBV13 and TRBJ2-7, with no clear D. Trimming removed 5 bases at V and 3 bases at J, with 11 bases between. This CDR3 has 13 amino acids. In germline, CDR1 is PRHDT, CDR2 FYEKMQ (reference sequence). CDR3 in DNA: TGTGCCAGCAGCGCACAGTTAGACTACGAGCAGTACTTC. Protein: CASSAQLDYEQYF.

The genes are TRBV6-5 and TRBJ1-5; D might be TRBD1 (5 bases). V dropped 3 bases and J dropped 5 bases, with 14 bases sitting between them. This CDR3 contains 15 residues. Germline V CDR1 and CDR2: MNHEY, SVGAGI. CDR3: CASSYDARVHQPQHF. In nucleotides, the CDR3 is TGTGCCAGCAGTTATGATGCCAGGGTCCATCAGCCCCAGCATTTT.

The chain has TRBV25-1 and TRBJ2-7; 10 bases fit TRBD1. V lost 4 bases, J lost 3 bases, and 6 bases stayed unmatched. The CDR3 sequence is 15 residues long. Germline assignment: CDR1 MGHDK and CDR2 SYGVNS. The chain's CDR3 is CASSVYRDRGYEQYF. DNA for the CDR3: TGTGCCAGCAGTGTTTACCGGGACAGGGGCTACGAGCAGTACTTC.

The chain couples TRBV27 to TRBJ2-6; D remains ambiguous. Trimming cost V 2 bases and J 0 bases, with 11 bases left between them. This CDR3 region has 17 residues. Germline V gene data show CDR1 as MNHEY and CDR2 as SMNVEV (reference sequence). Here the CDR3 reads CASSLMSQSSGANVLTF. The CDR3 DNA reads as TGTGCCAGCAGTTTAATGTCACAGAGCTCTGGGGCCAACGTCCTGACTTTC.

This clone was seen more than once but under ten times. The chain employs TRBV5-1 and TRBJ1-4, with TRBD1 identical over 7 bases. The CDR3 is made up of 13 amino acids. From germline, CDR1 is SGHRS and CDR2 YFSETQ. V was clipped by 3 bases and J by 11 bases; unmatched bases: 7. The CDR3 spells CASSSGTEAKLFF. As DNA, the CDR3 is TGCGCCAGCAGCTCTGGGACAGAAGCTAAACTGTTTTTT.

The rearrangement joins TRBV28 to TRBJ1-5, with D maybe TRBD1 (6 bases). CDR1 and CDR2 (germline): MDHEN, SYDVKM. The CDR3 runs 14 residues. The V gene lost 8 bases and the J gene lost 2 bases, with 13 bases spanning the gap. The CDR3 spells CASVDPGGNQPQHF. DNA for the CDR3: TGTGCCAGCGTCGACCCAGGGGGCAATCAGCCCCAGCATTTT.

The rearrangement uses TRBV9 and TRBJ2-1; D is possibly TRBD1 (7 bases). Trimming removed 3 bases from V and 8 bases from J, with 15 bases in between. From germline, CDR1 is SGDLS and CDR2 YYNGEE. The CDR3 totals 14 residues. CDR3 sequence (DNA): TGTGCCAGCAGCGCCCGACAGGGAGGCGATGAGCAGTTCTTC. It encodes CASSARQGGDEQFF. Full variable domain (outside the CDR3, taken from reference TRBV9 and TRBJ2-1): DSGVTQTPKHLITATGQRVTLRCSPRSGDLSVYWYQQSLDQGLQFLIQYYNGEERAKGNILERFSAQQFPDLHSELNLSSLELGDSALYFCASSARQGGDEQFFGPGTRLTVL.

This sequence joins TRBV27 and TRBJ2-3; weak D call: TRBD1 (5 bases). The CDR3 consists of 14 residues. V was clipped by 5 bases and J by 0 bases, with 9 bases between them. CDR1 MNHEY and CDR2 SMNVEV come from the germline V gene (reference sequence). Here the CDR3 DNA reads TGTGCCAGCAGTACAGGTACAAGCACAGATACGCAGTATTTT. Translating gives CASSTGTSTDTQYF.

The chain joins TRBV6-5 to TRBJ2-7; 9 bases align to TRBD1. Germline CDR1 is MNHEY and CDR2 is SVGAGI. The V and J ends lost 6 bases and 5 bases, in that order; junction bases with no gene match: 11. The CDR3 is 15 amino acids. This CDR3 is CASSLGTGTVHEQYF. DNA of the CDR3: TGTGCCAGCAGCCTCGGGACAGGGACGGTTCACGAGCAGTACTTC.

The chain links TRBV6-1 to TRBJ1-2; 8 bases map to TRBD1. After removal of 3 bases from V and 9 bases from J, the junction contained 3 bases not matched to a gene. Per the germline V gene, CDR1 is MNHNS and CDR2 is SASEGT. This CDR3 spans 12 amino acids. The CDR3 spells CASSDRGLRYTF. The DNA of the CDR3 is TGTGCCAGCAGTGACAGGGGGCTGCGCTACACCTTC.

The rearrangement links TRBV11-3 to TRBJ2-7; the match to TRBD1 covers 9 bases. This CDR3 has 16 amino acids. The germline CDR1 and CDR2 sequences are SGHNT and YENEEA. Germline trimming cut 2 bases from V and 0 bases from J; bases unmatched to any gene: 5. This chain's CDR3 is CASSLTPDRGSYEQYF. The CDR3 bases are TGTGCCAGCAGCTTAACGCCGGACAGGGGCTCCTACGAGCAGTACTTC.

V is TRBV6-5 and J is TRBJ1-5, with 8 bases fitting TRBD1. Looked up from germline, CDR1 is MNHEY and CDR2 is SVGAGI. The CDR3 consists of 14 residues. The V and J ends lost 5 bases and 6 bases, in that order; junction bases with no gene match: 6. CDR3 residues: CASSQTDRAQPQHF. CDR3 in DNA: TGTGCCAGCAGTCAAACGGACAGGGCTCAGCCCCAGCATTTT.

The CDR3 loop reads CASSLVVAGEYNEQFF. CDR3 bases: TGTGCCAGCAGCTTAGTGGTTGCAGGGGAGTACAATGAGCAGTTCTTC. This chain uses TRBV7-3 with TRBJ2-1; weak D call: TRBD1 (6 bases). The CDR3 loop spans 16 amino acids. V was shortened by 2 bases and J by 4 bases, with 15 bases between the two germline ends. Looked up from germline, CDR1 is SGHTA and CDR2 is FQGTGA.

The V and J genes are TRBV5-1 and TRBJ1-5, with no clear D. Germline V gene lookup returns CDR1 SGHRS and CDR2 YFSETQ. The length of the CDR3 is 15 residues. Trimming pared 3 bases from V and 1 base from J, leaving 11 bases between. In DNA form, the CDR3 reads TGCGCCAGCAGCTACGACTCGGGAAGCAATCAGCCCCAGCATTTT. This translates into CASSYDSGSNQPQHF.

The chain carries TRBV7-2 and TRBJ2-5, with 8 bases lining up with TRBD1. This CDR3 has 15 residues. Germline CDR1 SGHTA, CDR2 FQGNSA. The V gene end was trimmed by 2 bases and the J gene end by 6 bases; junction bases not matched to a gene: 8. The CDR3 coding sequence is TGTGCCAGCAGCTTATCCTCAGGGGGCGGGAAGACCCAGTACTTC. Residues: CASSLSSGGGKTQYF.

The chain uses TRBV6-1 and TRBJ2-1; D is unclear. The CDR3 is 11 residues long. V was shortened by 5 bases and J by 3 bases, with 2 bases between the two germline ends. The germline V gene encodes CDR1 MNHNS and CDR2 SASEGT. The CDR3 loop reads CASSLYNEQFF. As DNA, the CDR3 is TGTGCCAGCAGTCTCTACAATGAGCAGTTCTTC.

The chain is built from TRBV13 and TRBJ1-5; maybe TRBD1 (5 bases). Germline CDR1 is PRHDT and CDR2 is FYEKMQ (reference sequence). CDR3 length equals 15 residues. Trimming took 2 bases from V and 6 from J, leaving 14 bases between them. The CDR3 region is CASSLSQGGGQPQHF. CDR3 nucleotide sequence: TGTGCCAGCAGCTTAAGTCAGGGAGGCGGTCAGCCCCAGCATTTT.

V and J are TRBV7-2 and TRBJ1-5; TRBD1 might be the D (5 bases). The CDR3 has 15 residues. Germline V gives CDR1 SGHTA, CDR2 FQGNSA. V lost 6 bases to trimming and J lost 1 base, with 13 bases between them. The CDR3 region has the DNA TGTGCCAGCAGGGAAGCGGGACGGAGCAATCAGCCCCAGCATTTT. Protein sequence: CASREAGRSNQPQHF.

The chain combines TRBV5-8 with TRBJ2-5; maybe TRBD1 (6 bases). The end of the DNA is better explained by TRBJ2-7, so the J call may be wrong. This CDR3 region has 13 residues. CDR1 is SGHTS and CDR2 is YDEGEE in the germline V gene. CDR3 coding DNA: TGTGCCAGCAGCTTGTACAGGGCCTACGAGCAGTACTTC. It yields the protein CASSLYRAYEQYF.

In its sample, this clone was seen a few times. J is TRBJ1-2 and V is TRBV7-2; D perhaps matches TRBD1 (6 bases). Trimming pared 5 bases from V and 1 base from J, leaving 17 bases between. This CDR3 has 16 residues. CDR1 SGHTA and CDR2 FQGNSA come from the germline V gene. The CDR3 DNA sequence: TGTGCCAGCAGCCCAAACTTTAAGGACAGTAACTATGGCTACACCTTC. Protein: CASSPNFKDSNYGYTF. Drawing the rest from reference TRBV7-2 and TRBJ1-2, the complete variable domain is GAGVSQSPSNKVTEKGKDVELRCDPISGHTALYWYRQSLGQGLEFLIYFQGNSAPDKSGLPSDRFSAERTGGSVSTLTIQRTQQEDSAVYLCASSPNFKDSNYGYTFGSGTRLTVV.

The chain links TRBV10-3 to TRBJ1-1; TRBD1 matches 9 bases. Germline V lookup: CDR1 ENHRY, CDR2 SYGVKD. The CDR3 has 12 residues. V shed 11 bases, J shed 2 bases, and the junction held 3 bases outside the gene matches. This CDR3 reads CAATGGNTEAFF. CDR3 sequence (DNA): TGTGCCGCAACAGGGGGCAACACTGAAGCTTTCTTT.

There are a few counts of this clone. The rearrangement uses TRBV29-1 and TRBJ2-7, with D possibly TRBD2 on 5 matching bases. The V and J ends lost 5 bases and 1 base respectively, with 15 bases between them. This CDR3 has 14 amino acids. Germline CDR1 SQVTM, CDR2 ANQGSEA. Written as DNA, the CDR3 is TGCAGCGTTACCTCGTTACGGGGTTCCTACGAGCAGTACTTC. Amino acid sequence: CSVTSLRGSYEQYF.

The chain couples TRBV29-1 to TRBJ2-5; possibly TRBD2 for D (5 bases). The V gene lost 4 bases and the J gene lost 11 bases, with 14 bases spanning the gap. Germline V lookup: CDR1 SQVTM, CDR2 ANQGSEA. This CDR3 region has 11 residues. CDR3 in amino acids: CSVVRVQEQYF. The DNA for the CDR3 is TGCAGCGTTGTGAGGGTCCAGGAGCAGTACTTC.

The V and J genes are TRBV9 and TRBJ1-1; 8 nucleotides align to TRBD1. The V and J ends lost 0 bases and 3 bases, in that order; junction bases with no gene match: 7. Germline CDR1 reads SGDLS; CDR2 reads YYNGEE. This CDR3 region has 16 residues. CDR3 nucleotides: TGTGCCAGCAGCGTAGGACGGGCAGGGGGCCACACTGAAGCTTTCTTT. Its protein product is CASSVGRAGGHTEAFF.

The chain links TRBV30 to TRBJ1-2; 7 bases are shared with TRBD1. This CDR3 is built from 13 residues. Germline V gene sequence: CDR1 GTSNPN, CDR2 SVGIG (reference sequence). Unmatched junction bases numbered 6, after V lost 4 bases and J lost 4 bases. DNA of the CDR3: TGTGCCTGGACGGGACAGCATGGCTATGGCTACACCTTC. The encoded protein is CAWTGQHGYGYTF.